This T cell receptor beta chain was identified in a study of shared clonotypes between healthy human individuals. Study findings and constraints: Larger estimated richness was generally recorded for naive subsets relative to memory subsets. Generation probabilities were higher for clonotypes shared across all four sorted-subset donors than for unshared ones.

The repertoire was sequenced with immunoSEQ multiplex PCR; TCRdb's copy has only in-frame clones and lacks some. The profile shows some 1,600,000 clones, 95% to 99% of them singletons. With respect to this clone: As yet, its antigen is unknown.

The CDR3 totals 15 residues. The germline V gene encodes CDR1 LGHNA and CDR2 YSLEER. V lost 0 bases, J lost 0 bases, and 6 bases lay in between. This clonotype originated in a man aged 30-40 years in good health. The genes are TRBV4-3 and TRBJ1-5; D is ambiguous. The material sequenced was naive CD4+ T cells sorted from blood. Subset described: CD45RA+ positively selected. CDR3 sequence reads: CASSQDLDSNQPQHF. As DNA, the CDR3 is TGCGCCAGCAGCCAAGATTTGGATAGCAATCAGCCCCAGCATTTT.